Listed below are T cell receptor beta chains from one sample, sequenced in a study of T cell responses to AZD1222 COVID-19 vaccine. Using immunoSEQ multiplex PCR, the repertoire was profiled, and TCRdb retains in-frame clones only, with some absent. The sample shows more than 80,000 clones, 80% to 90% of them seen only once. The source material was peripheral blood, sampled 28 days after the second AZD1222 dose. The receptors derive from an adult who received the AZD1222 COVID-19 vaccine. Each CDR3 is given with its conserved first and last residue. A D gene is named only where the DNA matches it firmly. Size values are once, few and many counts, or a class for expanded clones, and some rows have none.

clone_size,v_call,j_call,d_call,cdr3_aa,cdr3_nt
NA,TRBV4-3,TRBJ2-3,NA,CASSQAVEGPQGTQYF,TGCGCCAGCAGCCAAGCGGTTGAGGGACCCCAGGGGACGCAGTATTTT
NA,TRBV6-4,TRBJ2-7,TRBD2,CASSDNVWGLAGSYEQYF,TGTGCCAGCAGTGACAATGTCTGGGGACTAGCGGGATCCTACGAGCAGTACTTC
NA,TRBV9,TRBJ2-1,NA,CASSVEGSNEQFF,TGTGCCAGCAGCGTAGAAGGCAGCAATGAGCAGTTCTTC
NA,TRBV18,TRBJ1-5,NA,CASSPAAEGQPQHF,TGTGCCAGCTCACCAGCGGCAGAGGGACAGCCCCAGCATTTT
few,TRBV2,TRBJ1-3,TRBD1,CASSVEGTGGLGTIYF,TGTGCCAGCAGTGTTGAAGGGACAGGGGGCCTCGGCACCATATATTTT
NA,TRBV6-2/TRBV6-3,TRBJ2-5,NA,CASSSTGWGETQYF,TGTGCCAGCAGTTCAACAGGGTGGGGAGAGACCCAGTACTTC
NA,TRBV10-3,TRBJ2-3,TRBD2,CAIKTREGPDTQYF,TGTGCCATCAAAACCCGGGAGGGCCCGGATACGCAGTATTTT
NA,TRBV5-1,TRBJ2-7,TRBD1,CASSRGQESYEQYF,TGCGCCAGCAGCCGAGGACAGGAATCCTACGAGCAGTACTTC
once,TRBV7-2,TRBJ1-2,NA,CASSFQQGSNYGYTF,TGTGCCAGCAGCTTCCAACAGGGTAGTAACTATGGCTACACCTTC
NA,TRBV29-1,TRBJ2-1,NA,CSVEWRREQFF,TGCAGCGTTGAATGGAGGAGAGAGCAGTTCTTC
NA,TRBV7-9,TRBJ1-5,TRBD1,CASGRGNSNQPQHF,TGTGCCAGCGGCAGGGGGAATAGCAATCAGCCCCAGCATTTT
few,TRBV4-2,TRBJ2-3,TRBD2,CASSQDREEEMEGADTQYF,TGTGCCAGCAGCCAAGATCGGGAGGAGGAAATGGAGGGAGCAGATACGCAGTATTTT
NA,TRBV7-3,TRBJ2-1,TRBD2,CASSSRTSGAYNEQFF,TGTGCCAGCAGCTCACGGACTAGCGGAGCGTACAATGAGCAGTTCTTC
NA,TRBV4-2,TRBJ2-1,TRBD2,CASSPQRGGGNEQFF,TGTGCCAGCAGCCCTCAGCGGGGGGGCGGGAATGAGCAGTTCTTC
few,TRBV13,TRBJ2-3,NA,CASSLRSDTQYF,TGTGCCAGCAGCTTAAGGTCAGATACGCAGTATTTT
NA,TRBV5-8,TRBJ2-1,TRBD2,CASSQTSGGWGEQFF,TGTGCCAGCAGCCAGACTAGCGGGGGCTGGGGTGAGCAGTTCTTC
once,TRBV9,TRBJ2-2,TRBD1,CASSARTGAGELFF,TGTGCCAGCAGCGCAAGGACAGGGGCCGGGGAGCTGTTTTTT
NA,TRBV30,TRBJ2-5,NA,CAWSPDKTQYF,TGTGCCTGGAGTCCGGATAAGACCCAGTACTTC
NA,TRBV27,TRBJ1-2,NA,CASSPKSNYGYTF,TGTGCCAGCAGTCCCAAGTCTAACTATGGCTACACCTTC
NA,TRBV27,TRBJ2-7,NA,CASSLSPSRAEQYF,TGTGCCAGCAGTTTATCACCGTCCAGGGCCGAGCAGTACTTC
NA,TRBV6-2/TRBV6-3,TRBJ1-1,NA,CASSPTANTEAFF,TGTGCCAGCAGTCCGACAGCGAACACTGAAGCTTTCTTT
NA,TRBV29-1,TRBJ1-1,TRBD1,CSAAKGAGTEAFF,TGCAGCGCAGCCAAGGGGGCCGGCACTGAAGCTTTCTTT
NA,TRBV5-1,TRBJ2-2,TRBD1,CASSLLGQGFTGELFF,TGCGCCAGCAGCTTATTGGGACAGGGGTTTACCGGGGAGCTGTTTTTT
NA,TRBV6-5,TRBJ1-1,NA,CACKRLNTEAFF,TGTGCCTGTAAGCGCCTGAACACTGAAGCTTTCTTT
few,TRBV7-2,TRBJ1-3,NA,CASSFNVHSGNTIYF,TGTGCCAGCAGCTTCAACGTGCACTCTGGAAACACCATATATTTT
NA,TRBV18,TRBJ2-7,TRBD1,CASSPPGTGVNEQYF,TGTGCCAGCTCACCACCCGGGACAGGGGTGAACGAGCAGTACTTC
NA,TRBV19,TRBJ1-5,NA,CASSIKASNQPQHF,TGTGCCAGTAGTATTAAGGCTAGCAATCAGCCCCAGCATTTT
NA,TRBV5-1,TRBJ1-1,NA,CASRPLTAATEAFF,TGCGCCAGCCGCCCCCTGACAGCTGCCACTGAAGCTTTCTTT
NA,TRBV5-1,TRBJ1-1,NA,CASSHTPAPGSAFF,TGCGCCAGCAGCCACACCCCCGCCCCAGGGAGCGCTTTCTTT
NA,TRBV13,TRBJ2-5,NA,CASSSTLSTVQETQYF,TGTGCCAGCAGCTCGACCCTAAGCACAGTACAAGAGACCCAGTACTTC
once,TRBV9,TRBJ1-5,TRBD1,CASSVGGTDNQPQHF,TGTGCCAGCAGCGTAGGAGGGACAGACAATCAGCCCCAGCATTTT
NA,TRBV12-3/TRBV12-4,TRBJ1-2,NA,CASSTPLGYGYTF,TGTGCCAGCAGTACCCCTCTTGGGTATGGCTACACCTTC
NA,TRBV7-2,TRBJ1-2,NA,CASSWAGFDGYTF,TGTGCCAGCAGCTGGGCCGGGTTCGATGGCTACACCTTC
NA,TRBV5-4,TRBJ2-3,NA,CASSLGGGNTDTQYF,TGTGCCAGCAGCTTGGGTGGGGGTAACACAGATACGCAGTATTTT
NA,TRBV11-1,TRBJ2-2,NA,CASSFVNTGELFF,TGTGCCAGCAGCTTCGTTAACACCGGGGAGCTGTTTTTT
once,TRBV14,TRBJ2-4,TRBD2,CASSQARGGQNIQYF,TGTGCCAGCAGCCAAGCGCGGGGGGGCCAAAACATTCAGTACTTC
few,TRBV27,TRBJ2-5,NA,CASSPSDGRTQYF,TGTGCCAGCAGCCCCTCGGACGGTAGGACCCAGTACTTC
NA,TRBV25-1,TRBJ2-7,TRBD2,CASSDTSATYEQYF,TGTGCCAGCAGTGACACTAGCGCGACCTACGAGCAGTACTTC
NA,TRBV19,TRBJ2-7,TRBD2,CASSHGTSGSYEQYF,TGTGCCAGTAGTCACGGGACTAGCGGGAGCTACGAGCAGTACTTC
NA,TRBV7-9,TRBJ1-1,NA,CASSSGVRTEAFF,TGTGCCAGCAGCTCAGGGGTCCGGACTGAAGCTTTCTTT
NA,TRBV9,TRBJ1-3,NA,CASSPTRVSGTIYF,TGTGCCAGCAGCCCGACTCGTGTTTCTGGCACCATATATTTT
NA,TRBV4-3,TRBJ1-2,NA,CASSQDRVTGITNYGYTF,TGCGCCAGCAGCCAAGATCGGGTGACAGGCATTACTAACTATGGCTACACCTTC
once,TRBV10-2,TRBJ1-2,TRBD1,CASSLDRGLSGYTF,TGCGCCAGCAGTCTTGACAGGGGTCTCAGCGGCTACACCTTC
NA,TRBV5-1,TRBJ2-1,TRBD2,CASSLAGGLHEQFF,TGCGCCAGCAGCTTAGCGGGAGGGCTGCATGAGCAGTTCTTC
NA,TRBV30,TRBJ1-1,TRBD1,CAWKRPGGLTEAFF,TGTGCCTGGAAAAGGCCAGGGGGGTTGACTGAAGCTTTCTTT
once,TRBV28,TRBJ2-1,NA,CASMRDSYNEQFF,TGTGCCAGCATGAGGGACTCCTACAATGAGCAGTTCTTC
NA,TRBV6-1,TRBJ1-5,NA,CASSENQGRSGPQHF,TGTGCCAGCAGTGAAAATCAGGGGAGGAGCGGGCCCCAGCATTTT
NA,TRBV10-3,TRBJ2-5,NA,CAISEKPGQETQYF,TGTGCCATCAGTGAGAAACCGGGGCAAGAGACCCAGTACTTC
NA,TRBV5-1,TRBJ1-4,NA,CASSLGQVATNEKLFF,TGCGCCAGCAGCTTGGGGCAGGTTGCAACTAATGAAAAACTGTTTTTT
NA,TRBV7-2,TRBJ1-5,NA,CASSLYYSPNQPQHF,TGTGCCAGCAGCCTATACTACAGTCCCAATCAGCCCCAGCATTTT
NA,TRBV7-2,TRBJ1-2,TRBD1,CASSFATGGNYGYTF,TGTGCCAGCAGCTTCGCGACAGGGGGCAACTATGGCTACACCTTC
NA,TRBV27,TRBJ1-1,NA,CASSLSGGLNTEAFF,TGTGCCAGCAGTTTATCGGGGGGGCTGAACACTGAAGCTTTCTTT
NA,TRBV4-2,TRBJ2-3,TRBD2,CASSQVAGQSTDTQYF,TGTGCCAGCAGCCAAGTAGCGGGGCAGAGCACAGATACGCAGTATTTT